The rows below give T cell receptor beta chains drawn from one sample of a study of blood T cell repertoires in COVID-19. The assay was immunoSEQ multiplex PCR, and TCRdb's table has in-frame clones only and misses some. The sample lists hundreds of thousands of clones; around 83% were seen once. The sample was peripheral blood. These receptors were taken from a man older than 75 with acute or convalescent COVID-19. Each CDR3 is given with its conserved first and last residue. D genes are given only for firm matches. Size tells how often a clone was seen (once, few, many) or the class of an expanded clone, and some rows leave it out.

V	size	J	D	DNA	CDR3
TRBV24-1	once	TRBJ2-1	TRBD2	TGTGCCACCAGTGACCCTCGACTAGCATTAAACAATGAGCAGTTCTTC	CATSDPRLALNNEQFF
TRBV9	once	TRBJ2-7	TRBD1	TGTGCCAGCAGCGTAGCCCAGGGGGCCTACGAGCAGTACTTC	CASSVAQGAYEQYF
TRBV9	few	TRBJ2-5	NA	TGTGCCAGCAGCGTAGCGGGAGTACAAGAGACCCAGTACTTC	CASSVAGVQETQYF
TRBV6-1	NA	TRBJ1-1	NA	TGTGCCAGCAGTGAACGGAAAGGAGTGAACACTGAAGCTTTCTTT	CASSERKGVNTEAFF
TRBV24-1	NA	TRBJ1-6	TRBD1	TGTGCCACCTCTCCGGGACAGGGGTTCAATTCACCCCTCCACTTT	CATSPGQGFNSPLHF
TRBV5-1	NA	TRBJ2-3	NA	TGCGCCAGCAGTTACCGACAGGGAGGAACGCAGTATTTT	CASSYRQGGTQYF
TRBV9	NA	TRBJ1-6	TRBD1	TGTGCCAGCAGCGTCGACAGGGGGTACAATTCACCCCTCCACTTT	CASSVDRGYNSPLHF
TRBV7-2	NA	TRBJ2-2	NA	TGTGCCAGCAGCTTATGGGGGCGCGGAACCGGGGAGCTGTTTTTT	CASSLWGRGTGELFF
TRBV6-5	NA	TRBJ1-5	TRBD1	TGTGCCAGCAGTTACTCAGGAGACAGGGAGAATCAGCCCCAGCATTTT	CASSYSGDRENQPQHF
TRBV4-2	NA	TRBJ2-1	TRBD2	TGTGCCAGCAGCCCCCGACTAGCGGGAATCGGAGCCCGCTACAATGAGCAGTTCTTC	CASSPRLAGIGARYNEQFF
TRBV27	NA	TRBJ2-1	NA	TGTGCCAGCAGTCCACAGGGTAGGGGGGAGCAGTTCTTC	CASSPQGRGEQFF
TRBV27	NA	TRBJ2-2	TRBD1	TGTGCCAGCAGTTTTTGGACAGGGAGCCGGAAAGCGAACACCGGGGAGCTGTTTTTT	CASSFWTGSRKANTGELFF
TRBV12-3/TRBV12-4	NA	TRBJ2-6	NA	TGTGCCAGCAGTTTAGACAGCCCTTACCTCCTGACTTTC	CASSLDSPYLLTF
TRBV24-1	once	TRBJ2-1	NA	TGTGCCACCAGTGGTTCATTGGGGCCCCACGGTGAGCAGTTCTTC	CATSGSLGPHGEQFF
TRBV28	few	TRBJ2-1	TRBD2	TGTGCCAGCAACCAGGTCCTAGCGGGAGCCGATGAGCAGTTCTTC	CASNQVLAGADEQFF
TRBV6-1	NA	TRBJ1-2	NA	TGTGCCAGCAGTGAAGCGAATCTGGCATTTTTCTATGGCTACACCTTC	CASSEANLAFFYGYTF
TRBV27	NA	TRBJ2-7	NA	TGTGCCAGCATAGGGCGGGTAGCCAAGAGCTCCTACGAGCAGTACTTC	CASIGRVAKSSYEQYF
TRBV11-1	NA	TRBJ2-1	TRBD1	TGTGCCAGCAGCGGTCGGGACAGTAACATTTACAATGAGCAGTTCTTC	CASSGRDSNIYNEQFF
TRBV30	NA	TRBJ2-2	NA	TGTGCCTGGAGTGTACAGGGGGGGGCCGGGGAGCTGTTTTTT	CAWSVQGGAGELFF
TRBV5-1	NA	TRBJ2-3	NA	TGCGCCAGCAGCTTGATCTCCCGGAGGCCGACAGATACGCAGTATTTT	CASSLISRRPTDTQYF
TRBV6-5	NA	TRBJ1-2	NA	TGTGCCAGCAGTTACGGCCGGGACTCTAACTATGGCTACACCTTC	CASSYGRDSNYGYTF
TRBV5-6	NA	TRBJ1-2	NA	TGTGCCAGCAGCTTGCTCGCAGGTAGCCGAGGGGGCTACACCTTC	CASSLLAGSRGGYTF
TRBV18	NA	TRBJ1-6	NA	TGTGCCAGCTCCCCCGGCGGAGCCTCCTATAATTCACCCCTCCACTTT	CASSPGGASYNSPLHF
TRBV18	NA	TRBJ2-7	TRBD1	TGTGCCAGCTCAGTGGGACAGAGCTCCTACGAGCAGTACTTC	CASSVGQSSYEQYF
TRBV27	NA	TRBJ1-6	NA	TGTGCCAGCAGTTACAGGGCCCGTAATTCACCCCTCCACTTT	CASSYRARNSPLHF
TRBV7-2	NA	TRBJ2-7	NA	TGTGCCAGCAGCTCCCGGCAGGGCTCTTGGGAGCAGTACTTC	CASSSRQGSWEQYF
TRBV5-1	NA	TRBJ1-1	NA	TGCGCCAGCAGCTTGCGGACAGCCAACACTGAAGCTTTCTTT	CASSLRTANTEAFF
TRBV19	NA	TRBJ2-5	TRBD2	TGTGCCAGTCGATCCGGGGGGGCTGGGGAGACCCAGTACTTC	CASRSGGAGETQYF
TRBV25-1	NA	TRBJ1-2	NA	TGTGCCAGCAGTGCCCCAGGGACTCTGGCTGGCTACACCTTC	CASSAPGTLAGYTF
TRBV11-3	NA	TRBJ2-5	TRBD1	TGTGCCAGCAGCTCGGGACAGAAGGAGACCCAGTACTTC	CASSSGQKETQYF
TRBV27	NA	TRBJ1-2	TRBD1	TGTGCCAGCAGTTGGACAGGGGGGACGAGAGATGGCTACACCTTC	CASSWTGGTRDGYTF
TRBV5-1	NA	TRBJ2-1	TRBD2	TGCGCCAGCAGCCTCATAGCGGGTTCCTACAATGAGCAGTTCTTC	CASSLIAGSYNEQFF
TRBV28	NA	TRBJ2-7	NA	TGTGCCAGCAGTCCTCCCAGGGTCAACGAGCAGTACTTC	CASSPPRVNEQYF
TRBV28	NA	TRBJ1-2	TRBD1	TGTGCCAGCAGTTTACCGGGGACAGGGGGCTTAGCCTATGGCTACACCTTC	CASSLPGTGGLAYGYTF
TRBV5-4	NA	TRBJ1-2	TRBD1	TGTGCCAGCAGCAGGACAGGGGGGGTCTATGGCTACACCTTC	CASSRTGGVYGYTF
TRBV15	NA	TRBJ2-1	TRBD1	TGTGCCACCAGCAGAGTGACAGGGAATGAGCAGTTCTTC	CATSRVTGNEQFF
TRBV18	NA	TRBJ1-5	TRBD1	TGTGCCAGCGCCCAGACAGGGGGCGCATATCAGCCCCAGCATTTT	CASAQTGGAYQPQHF
TRBV27	NA	TRBJ1-6	NA	TGTGCCAGCAGTTCGACAGTGGGGTATAATTCACCCCTCCACTTT	CASSSTVGYNSPLHF
TRBV7-9	few	TRBJ2-5	TRBD1	TGTGCCAGCACTACTCGGACAGGCAAAAACCGGGAGACCCAGTACTTC	CASTTRTGKNRETQYF
TRBV28	many	TRBJ2-7	NA	TGTGCCAGCACCAAGGGGCGGGAGCAGTACTTC	CASTKGREQYF
TRBV5-1	NA	TRBJ1-4	TRBD1	TGCGCCAGCAGCTTCGGACAGGGAGGTAATGAAAAACTGTTTTTT	CASSFGQGGNEKLFF
TRBV9	NA	TRBJ1-1	NA	TGTGCCAGCAGCGTAGTACAGGCGAACACTGAAGCTTTCTTT	CASSVVQANTEAFF